This T cell receptor (beta chain) is from a study of T cell changes during pregnancy in multiple sclerosis. Libraries were prepared by immunoSEQ multiplex PCR; TCRdb keeps only in-frame clonotypes and omits some of them. The profile shows about 33,000 clones, over 80% of them singletons. The CDR3 runs 14 residues. Source: CD4+ T cells from peripheral blood mononuclear cells, taken in the third trimester of pregnancy. The receptor was isolated from a female donor in good health, enrolled as a control in a pregnancy study. The gene calls are TRBV12-1 and TRBJ2-3; the D call in the table, TRBD2, was not verified against the DNA. TRBV12-1 is described as a pseudogene. The DNA for the CDR3 is TGTGCCAGCAGTCCAACTAGTCCCACAGATACGCAGTATTTT. It is translated as CASSPTSPTDTQYF.